This T cell receptor (beta chain) was sequenced during a study of CD8 T cells in ankylosing spondylitis. Findings and limits, study-wide: A TCR beta motif of about 8 highly homologous variants seemed to mark ankylosing spondylitis blood.

CDR3 length: 15 residues. V lost 0 bases to trimming and J lost 4 bases; unmatched junction nucleotides: 6. A few counts support this clonotype. Its matching antigen is unknown. TCRdb fed the 5' RACE reads into MiXCR, producing one record per CDR3 protein. The sample contains approximately 400,000 distinct CDR3 sequences, roughly 15% of which appear only once. The sequenced sample consisted of blood, either unsorted or a sorted T cell fraction (not recorded which). The chain carries TRBV12-3 or TRBV12-4 and TRBJ2-7, with TRBD2 matching over 7 bases. This receptor was taken from a male donor with ankylosing spondylitis. The CDR3 protein is CASSLASRGGYEQYF. In nucleotides, the CDR3 is TGTGCCAGCAGTTTAGCCTCCCGCGGGGGTTACGAGCAGTACTTC.